This is a list of T cell receptor beta chains from one sample in a study of cytotoxic CD8 clonotypes in ibrutinib-treated CLL. Assay: immunoSEQ multiplex PCR; the TCRdb copy retains only in-frame clones and omits some. Here the sample spans approximately 67,000 clones, 75% to 85% being singletons. The input for sequencing was PBMCs, taken at disease progression, from a patient treated with ibrutinib. Receptors were obtained from a human donor with chronic lymphocytic leukemia. Both conserved end residues are trimmed from each CDR3. Clone size is stated in some rows and not others, as once, few, many or a class when expanded.

>TRBV13|few
ASSDRVQGRETQY
>TRBV7-9|-
ASSLALAGGETQY
>TRBV30|-
AWTGDYLTGELF
>TRBV11-3|-
ASSPNDYSYEQY
>TRBV11-1|-
ASSLVAGGYNEQF
>TRBV29-1|-
SVRGRQETQY
>TRBV7-2|-
AWGGNTEAF
>TRBV9|-
ASSPTTSGNTIY
>TRBV6-6|few
AASLGFSNQPQH
>TRBV15|-
ATSRFPDRGEQY
>TRBV10-3|-
AISGSLSTDTQY
>TRBV28|-
ASSSQGWGYGYT
>TRBV6-6|-
ASSYPGGPLRAF
>TRBV7-9|once
ASNRGLAGALDNEQF
>TRBV5-1|-
ASSWGGQGILTGELF
>TRBV5-6|medium-sized
ASSFLGKTYEQY
>TRBV6-1|-
ASSASGPPYLDNEKLF
>TRBV6-6|-
ASRPVHVSDTEAF
>TRBV9|few
ASSVGQLASIYEQY
>TRBV15|-
ATSTKRGHTNTGELF
>TRBV7-9|once
ASSFTGTGGSGANVLT
>TRBV5-1|-
ASSPGTGVSYEQY
>TRBV5-1|once
ASSFYGETQY
>TRBV6-1|-
ASIVRQGRFGYT
>TRBV19|few
ASTFSNYGYT
>TRBV29-1|once
SVEDPSVWPGKYEQY
>TRBV7-9|once
ASSFGGPSGADTQY
>TRBV10-2|-
ASSDYPGGPTFEQF
>TRBV30|once
AWDRTLTGGTEAF
>TRBV7-9|-
ASSLRGLAGYNEQF
>TRBV19|-
ASSIAGLAGGTSTDTQY
>TRBV30|-
AWAGPSETQY
>TRBV11-2|-
ASSFSGSVSYEQY
>TRBV10-3|-
ATYGGAEAF
>TRBV5-1|-
ASSLLASSSYNEQF
>TRBV6-4|-
ASSDRGDTQY
>TRBV28|-
ASSRLNFPDEKLF
>TRBV29-1|-
SVAGFPWGNTEAF
>TRBV6-5|-
ASSSRPALEQY
>TRBV27|-
ASSTGTNMYEQY
>TRBV4-1|few
ASSGWDSNQPQH